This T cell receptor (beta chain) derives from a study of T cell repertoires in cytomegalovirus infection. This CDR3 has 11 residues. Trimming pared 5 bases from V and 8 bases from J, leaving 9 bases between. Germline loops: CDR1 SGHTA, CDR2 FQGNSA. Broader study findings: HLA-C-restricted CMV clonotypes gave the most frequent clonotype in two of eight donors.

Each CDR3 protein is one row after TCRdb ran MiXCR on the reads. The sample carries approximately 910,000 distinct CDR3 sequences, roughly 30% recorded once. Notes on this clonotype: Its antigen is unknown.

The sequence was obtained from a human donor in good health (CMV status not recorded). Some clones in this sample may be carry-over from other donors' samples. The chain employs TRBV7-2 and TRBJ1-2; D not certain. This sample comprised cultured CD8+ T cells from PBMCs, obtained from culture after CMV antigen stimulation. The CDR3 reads CASSPEGGYTF. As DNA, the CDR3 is TGTGCCAGCAGCCCTGAAGGGGGCTACACCTTC.